This TCR beta chain was observed in a study of Ad26.COV2.S vaccination and SARS-CoV-2 variants (dated by TCRdb to the early 2020s). Regarding the complete study: TCRbeta repertoire sequencing was used to assess the specificity and breadth of SARS-CoV-2-reactive T cell receptors after Ad26.COV2.S vaccination. The TCR-sequenced set comprised around 30 samples: roughly 19 Ad26.COV2.S vaccine recipients, 5 placebo recipients and 8 SARS-CoV-2 convalescent individuals. On the study overall, not on this receptor specifically: According to the authors, total T cell responses may have been underestimated by the TCR breadth and depth analyses. Comparable non-spike TCR breadth was observed between vaccine and placebo recipients, consistent with only spike being contained in the vaccine. After vaccination, spike-specific CD8+ and CD4+ T cell responses were reported to show substantial breadth. Spike-specific TCR breadth was higher in Ad26.COV2.S recipients than in placebo recipients (P = 0.0014).

Inclusive of the bounding cysteine and phenylalanine, the CDR3 is 15 residues long. Only CDR3 DNA is held: 45 bases, read in frame from base 1. CDR1 and CDR2 (SGHTA, FQGNSA) derive from the germline V gene. V loses 3 bases of germline sequence and J loses 2 bases, and the interval between the two ends is 13 bases. What this sample's time point label stands for: individuals recovered from natural SARS-CoV-2 infection. The immunoSEQ Assay was the method used to sequence TCRbeta CDR3 regions. After extraction, genomic DNA underwent amplification by bias-controlled multiplex PCR, followed by high-throughput sequencing. In the authors' own workflow: To quantify the absolute abundance of every unique TCRbeta CDR3 region, sequences were collapsed and filtered. T cell fraction was estimated by normalizing TCRbeta template counts to usable DNA, which was measured by amplifying reference genes present in all nucleated cells. Repertoire TCRs were annotated as SARS-CoV-2-specific by exact matching of V gene, CDR3 amino acid sequence and J gene to a known reactive TCR set. The reference SARS-CoV-2 TCR set was derived from MIRA and filtered for enrichment in COVID-19-positive ImmuneCODE repertoires, a step that removed public or cross-reactive TCRs. Using the MIRA antigens, annotated TCRs were further analysed by specific ORF or by position within an ORF. Depth was the summed frequency of annotated unique rearrangements, while breadth was defined as annotated unique rearrangements over total unique productive rearrangements. TCR breadth was compared between groups using two-sided Wilcoxon rank-sum tests. The immuneACCESS repertoire file appears here via TCRdb, limited to in-frame rearrangements. These files lack a portion of the clones; in checked studies, under half of the deficit traces to unresolved V genes, and the cause of the others is not known. V and J calls and clone size are those listed in that table; D and trimming were worked out from the DNA. Counted in this sample were over 85,000 clones; approximately 81% of them appeared once. The ten largest account for about 16% of the sample.

A few counts support this clone. Which antigen it targets is not known. Per-nucleotide qualities are absent, and no much larger clonotype sits a single base away. The specimen was peripheral blood, collected after recovery from COVID-19. The origin of this receptor is a human donor who had recovered from COVID-19. The V and J segments used are TRBV7-2 and TRBJ1-1; the D gene remains uncertain. The sequenced DNA: TGTGCCAGCAGCTTTGGAACGGGAGCAAACACTGAAGCTTTCTTT. Its protein reads: CASSFGTGANTEAFF. When the CDR3 is completed using the reference TRBV7-2 and TRBJ1-1 genes on either side, the full variable domain is GAGVSQSPSNKVTEKGKDVELRCDPISGHTALYWYRQSLGQGLEFLIYFQGNSAPDKSGLPSDRFSAERTGGSVSTLTIQRTQQEDSAVYLCASSFGTGANTEAFFGQGTRLTVV.